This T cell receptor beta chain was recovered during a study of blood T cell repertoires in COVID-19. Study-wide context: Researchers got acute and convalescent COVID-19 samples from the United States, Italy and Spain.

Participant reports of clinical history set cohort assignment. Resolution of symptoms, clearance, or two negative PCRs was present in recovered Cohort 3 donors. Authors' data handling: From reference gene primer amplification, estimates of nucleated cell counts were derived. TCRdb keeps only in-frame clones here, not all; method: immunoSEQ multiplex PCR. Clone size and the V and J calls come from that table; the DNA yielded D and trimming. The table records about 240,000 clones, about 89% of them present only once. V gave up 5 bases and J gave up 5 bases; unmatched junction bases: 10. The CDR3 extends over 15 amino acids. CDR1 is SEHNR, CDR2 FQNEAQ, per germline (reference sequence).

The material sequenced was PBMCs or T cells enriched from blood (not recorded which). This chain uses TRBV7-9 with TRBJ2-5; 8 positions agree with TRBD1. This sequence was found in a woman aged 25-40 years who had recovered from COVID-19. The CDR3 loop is CASSPRDRLLETQYF. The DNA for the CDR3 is TGTGCCAGCAGCCCAAGGGACAGGCTTCTTGAGACCCAGTACTTC. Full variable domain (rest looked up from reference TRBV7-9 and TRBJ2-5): DTGVSQNPRHKITKRGQNVTFRCDPISEHNRLYWYRQTLGQGPEFLTYFQNEAQLEKSRLLSDRFSAERPKGSFSTLEIQRTEQGDSAMYLCASSPRDRLLETQYFGPGTRLLVL.